This T cell receptor beta chain was sequenced for a study of blood T cell repertoires in COVID-19. Some clones are missing from TCRdb's copy, which holds only in-frame ones; the method was immunoSEQ multiplex PCR. Among 490,000 or so clones, about nine tenths were seen once, and the ten largest hold around 7.9%. V was pared by 5 bases and J by 4 bases, with 1 base of the junction left unmatched. Germline V lookup: CDR1 LNHNV, CDR2 YYDKDF (reference sequence). The length of the CDR3 is 14 residues. Living in about two dozen US areas, the participants were between roughly 18 and 89 years of age. Cohort allocation depended upon clinical history that participants reported. Two negative PCRs, clearance, or symptom resolution had been documented for recovered Cohort 3 donors.

V usage is TRBV15 and J usage is TRBJ2-1; 11 nucleotides line up with TRBD2. This receptor was identified in a woman between 55 and 75 years old who had recovered from COVID-19. The specimen was PBMCs or T cells enriched from blood (not recorded which). This CDR3 is CATSLAGGYNEQFF. DNA for the CDR3: TGTGCCACCAGCCTAGCGGGGGGTTACAATGAGCAGTTCTTC.